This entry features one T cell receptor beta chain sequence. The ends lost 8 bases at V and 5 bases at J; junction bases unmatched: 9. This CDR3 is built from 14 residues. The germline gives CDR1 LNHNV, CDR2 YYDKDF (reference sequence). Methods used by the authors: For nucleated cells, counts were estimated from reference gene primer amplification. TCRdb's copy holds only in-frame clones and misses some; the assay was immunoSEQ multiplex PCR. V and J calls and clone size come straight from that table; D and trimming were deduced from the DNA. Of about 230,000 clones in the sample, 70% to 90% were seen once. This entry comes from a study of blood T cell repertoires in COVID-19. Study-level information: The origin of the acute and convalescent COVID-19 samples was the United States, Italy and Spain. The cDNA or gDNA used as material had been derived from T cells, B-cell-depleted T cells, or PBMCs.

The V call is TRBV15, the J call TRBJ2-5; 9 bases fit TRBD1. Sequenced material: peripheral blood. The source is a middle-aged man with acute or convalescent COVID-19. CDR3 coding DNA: TGTGCCACCGCACCGGGACAGGGTTTCGAGACCCAGTACTTC. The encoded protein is CATAPGQGFETQYF. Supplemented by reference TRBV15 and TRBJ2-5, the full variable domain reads DAMVIQNPRYQVTQFGKPVTLSCSQTLNHNVMYWYQQKSSQAPKLLFHYYDKDFNNEADTPDNFQSRRPNTSFCFLDIRSPGLGDTAMYLCATAPGQGFETQYFGPGTRLLVL.